The clone carrying this T cell receptor beta chain came up many times. The data are from a study of spatial heterogeneity in lung cancer. Looked up from germline, CDR1 is SQVTM and CDR2 is ANQGSEA. V lost 0 bases to trimming and J lost 4 bases, with 21 bases between them. The CDR3 sequence is 17 residues long. TCRdb reprocessed the 5' RACE reads via MiXCR and lists one record per CDR3 protein. The table has under 75,000 distinct CDR3 sequences, about 8.2% seen once. The time point denotes: blood at routine non-recurrence follow-up after resection. The genes are TRBV29-1 and TRBJ1-2, with D hard to call. This sequence originates from a female donor with early-stage non-small cell lung cancer. The sample consisted of PBMCs, taken at follow-up. CDR3 coding DNA: TGCAGCGTTGAAGATCCCGACATTTTCGGGGAGCGCTATGGCTACACCTTC. Protein: CSVEDPDIFGERYGYTF.